This is a list of T cell receptor beta chains from one sample in a study of T cells in Graves' hyperthyroidism and ophthalmopathy. TCRdb re-derived calls from the multiplex PCR reads in MiXCR, one entry per CDR3 protein. This table holds roughly 300,000 distinct CDR3 sequences, around a quarter found once. The material sequenced was blood. These receptors came from a man aged 40-50 years with Graves' hyperthyroidism that later progressed to Graves' ophthalmopathy. Both conserved end residues are part of each CDR3. The D gene is left open where the match is weak. Clone size is not always given. Where it is, it says once, few, many or a class for expanded clones.

NA	TRBV3-1	TRBJ2-2	NA	CASSQLVTVGELFF	TGTGCCAGCAGCCAATTAGTAACAGTCGGGGAGCTGTTTTTT
TRBD1	TRBV6-4	TRBJ2-7	many	CASRQTRDRGWRESYEQYF	TGTGCCAGCAGACAAACCCGGGACAGGGGATGGCGGGAATCCTACGAGCAGTACTTC
NA	TRBV2	TRBJ2-7	many	CTSSEALDYEQYF	TGTACCAGCAGTGAAGCGCTGGACTACGAGCAGTACTTC
TRBD1	TRBV6-2/TRBV6-3	TRBJ1-1	many	CASRWDSLNTEAFF	TGTGCCAGCAGATGGGACAGCTTGAACACTGAAGCTTTCTTT
TRBD1	TRBV6-1	TRBJ1-1	NA	CASSRGTGFSTEAFF	TGTGCCAGCAGTAGAGGGACAGGGTTTTCCACTGAAGCTTTCTTT
NA	TRBV7-2	TRBJ2-7	NA	CASSQRWGVYEQYF	TGTGCCAGCAGCCAACGTTGGGGGGTCTACGAGCAGTACTTC
NA	TRBV5-5	TRBJ1-1	many	CASSFDGYTEAFF	TGTGCCAGCAGCTTCGACGGCTACACTGAAGCTTTCTTT
NA	TRBV29-1	TRBJ1-2	many	CSVEVSRYNYGYTF	TGCAGCGTTGAAGTTAGCAGATATAACTATGGCTACACCTTC
TRBD2	TRBV5-1	TRBJ2-3	many	CASNSGLAGVADTQYF	TGCGCCAGCAACTCAGGACTAGCGGGAGTTGCGGATACGCAGTATTTT
NA	TRBV29-1	TRBJ2-7	many	CSVEDGGRAQYF	TGCAGCGTTGAAGACGGGGGGCGCGCGCAGTACTTC
TRBD1	TRBV6-2/TRBV6-3	TRBJ2-5	NA	CASSQQGETQYF	TGTGCCAGCAGTCAACAGGGGGAGACCCAGTACTTC
NA	TRBV2	TRBJ1-5	NA	CASSVADQPQHF	TGTGCCAGCAGTGTAGCCGATCAGCCCCAGCATTTT
NA	TRBV7-6	TRBJ1-2	many	CASSTGPTGHTF	TGTGCCAGCAGCACCGGACCAACCGGGCACACCTTC
NA	TRBV6-1	TRBJ2-7	many	CASTPSRGSRYEQYF	TGTGCCAGCACCCCGAGCCGGGGGTCCCGCTACGAGCAGTACTTC
NA	TRBV11-1	TRBJ2-6	few	CASSSAGRVSGANVLTF	TGTGCCAGCAGCTCGGCCGGTAGGGTATCTGGGGCCAACGTCCTGACTTTC
NA	TRBV6-1	TRBJ2-7	NA	CASSGGRVLASEQYF	TGTGCCAGCAGTGGAGGAAGGGTTCTAGCGAGCGAGCAGTACTTC
TRBD2	TRBV2	TRBJ2-7	many	CASRTLAGMVDEQYF	TGTGCCAGCAGAACTTTAGCGGGAATGGTCGACGAGCAGTACTTC
TRBD1	TRBV5-6	TRBJ2-5	many	CASSSSKTGQETQYF	TGTGCCAGCAGCTCGTCGAAGACAGGGCAAGAGACCCAGTACTTC
NA	TRBV2	TRBJ2-2	many	CASSAPPGAGTGELFF	TGTGCCAGCAGTGCCCCCCCCGGGGCGGGCACCGGGGAGCTGTTTTTT
NA	TRBV19	TRBJ2-3	many	CASSTPLGPVDTQYF	TGTGCCAGTAGTACCCCGCTAGGGCCTGTGGATACGCAGTATTTT
TRBD1	TRBV5-1	TRBJ2-4	many	CASSPRDRDLGYIQYF	TGCGCCAGCAGCCCCCGGGACAGGGATTTGGGGTACATTCAGTACTTC
TRBD1	TRBV12-3/TRBV12-4	TRBJ1-5	many	CASSWGQGPRSQHF	TGTGCCAGCAGTTGGGGACAGGGGCCAAGGTCCCAGCATTTT
TRBD1	TRBV7-2	TRBJ1-3	many	CASSAGQGNTIYF	TGTGCCAGCAGCGCGGGACAGGGAAACACCATATATTTT
TRBD2	TRBV12-3/TRBV12-4	TRBJ2-5	many	CASRSGGETQYF	TGTGCCAGCAGGTCGGGAGGCGAGACCCAGTACTTC
NA	TRBV24-1	TRBJ1-2	many	CATSDSRYYGYTF	TGTGCCACCAGTGATAGCCGGTACTATGGCTACACCTTC
NA	TRBV7-3	TRBJ1-1	many	CASSNNRYTEAFF	TGTGCCAGCAGCAACAACCGCTATACTGAAGCTTTCTTT
NA	TRBV12-3/TRBV12-4	TRBJ1-2	many	CASSLSTEYGYTF	TGTGCCAGCAGTTTATCGACGGAGTATGGCTACACCTTC
NA	TRBV24-1	TRBJ2-2	many	CATRARPNTGELFF	TGTGCCACAAGAGCCAGACCGAACACCGGGGAGCTGTTTTTT
TRBD1	TRBV12-3/TRBV12-4	TRBJ1-2	NA	CASSPRDSDGYTF	TGTGCCAGCAGTCCCCGGGACAGCGATGGCTACACCTTC
NA	TRBV28	TRBJ1-1	NA	CASSLRAGLWAFF	TGTGCCAGCAGTTTACGTGCGGGGCTGTGGGCTTTCTTT
NA	TRBV11-2	TRBJ1-1	NA	CASSIMGGNTEAFF	TGTGCCAGCAGCATAATGGGAGGGAACACTGAAGCTTTCTTT